This TCR beta chain was captured by sequencing in a study of blood T cell repertoires in COVID-19. At the level of the study: Donors in the United States, Italy and Spain gave samples during acute or convalescent COVID-19.

V gave up 6 bases and J gave up 8 bases, with 16 bases separating them. The germline V gene has CDR1 LNHDA and CDR2 SQIVND (reference sequence). The CDR3 is made up of 13 amino acids. This clone was picked up one time. Enrolled through a virtual design, the participants were between roughly 18 and 90 years of age and came from 24 US areas. Participants were placed into cohorts based on the clinical history they reported. Per the original data handling: Amplification from reference gene primers served as the basis for estimated nucleated cell counts. This table comes from immunoSEQ multiplex PCR, and its TCRdb copy is limited to in-frame clones, with some not included. V, J and clone size were drawn from that table, and D and trimming were deduced from the DNA. Of some 340,000 clones in the sample, approximately 91% were seen once.

Sequenced material: PBMCs or T cells enriched from blood (not recorded which). The genes are TRBV19 and TRBJ1-2, with unresolved D. The TCR was taken from a woman aged 25-40 years who had been exposed to COVID-19. The CDR3, as DNA: TGTGCCAGTAGATTGTTGGTTTCGGGGGGCTACACCTTC. Its translation: CASRLLVSGGYTF. Full variable domain (missing parts from reference TRBV19 and TRBJ1-2): DGGITQSPKYLFRKEGQNVTLSCEQNLNHDAMYWYRQDPGQGLRLIYYSQIVNDFQKGDIAEGYSVSREKKESFPLTVTSAQKNPTAFYLCASRLLVSGGYTFGSGTRLTVV.